These 8 T cell receptor beta chains came from one sample sequenced in a study of shared clonotypes between healthy human individuals. Generated by immunoSEQ multiplex PCR, the TCRdb table keeps only in-frame clones and is missing some. The sample gives approximately 2.1 million clones, more than 85% of which show up once; 0.39% is in the top ten. The sequenced sample consisted of naive CD4+ T cells from PBMCs. Noted subset: CD45RA+ positively selected. These receptors came from a young man in good health. Some clones in this sample may be carry-over from other donors' samples.

The CDR3 region has the DNA TGTGCCAGCAGCGTTTGGGACAGGGGGCGCGGAGAGACCCAGTACTTC. Translating gives CASSVWDRGRGETQYF. This chain links TRBV9 with TRBJ2-5; 12 nucleotides align to TRBD1. The CDR3 has 16 amino acids. Germline CDR1 reads SGDLS; CDR2 reads YYNGEE. Germline trimming cut 2 bases from V and 4 bases from J; bases unmatched to any gene: 6.

This clone appeared a single time. V is TRBV6-5 and J is TRBJ1-3; the D is unclear. This CDR3 spans 15 amino acids. CDR1 is MNHEY and CDR2 is SVGAGI in the germline V gene. The V end lost 5 bases, the J end lost 0 bases, and 11 bases lay between the germline ends. The CDR3 coding sequence is TGTGCCAGCAGTAAGGACCCAGGCTCTGGAAACACCATATATTTT. Translation: CASSKDPGSGNTIYF.

The chain is built from TRBV6-4 and TRBJ2-3; D is perhaps TRBD2 (5 bases). The CDR3 is 14 residues long. Trimming cost V 4 bases and J 4 bases, with 12 bases left between them. Germline CDR1 reads MRHNA; CDR2 reads SNTAGT. The CDR3 nucleotides read TGTGCCAGCAGTGCCACCCTAGCCTCAGATACGCAGTATTTT. Its protein is CASSATLASDTQYF.

V is TRBV7-9 and J is TRBJ1-4; unclear D gene. The germline gives CDR1 SEHNR, CDR2 FQNEAQ (reference sequence). V lost 8 bases and J 8 bases, leaving 15 bases between the germline ends. The CDR3 runs 13 residues. The CDR3 DNA reads TGTGCCAGCGATCGAGGGCCGAGAGAAAAACTGTTTTTT. Translating it yields CASDRGPREKLFF. Combining the CDR3 with reference TRBV7-9 and TRBJ1-4 gives the whole variable domain DTGVSQNPRHKITKRGQNVTFRCDPISEHNRLYWYRQTLGQGPEFLTYFQNEAQLEKSRLLSDRFSAERPKGSFSTLEIQRTEQGDSAMYLCASDRGPREKLFFGSGTQLSVL.

The V gene is TRBV25-1, the J gene TRBJ1-6; the D is unclear. V shed 1 base and J shed 11 bases, with 9 bases lying between them. The CDR3 totals 13 residues. From germline, CDR1 is MGHDK and CDR2 SYGVNS. In DNA form, the CDR3 reads TGTGCCAGCAGTGAATCCCCAGGAGCACCCCTCCACTTT. This gives the protein CASSESPGAPLHF.

Remarks on this clone: The same CDR3 can be traced to other DNA sequences in this sample. The chain couples TRBV7-3 to TRBJ2-1; D gene unclear. The CDR3 is 15 residues long. Germline assignment: CDR1 SGHTA and CDR2 FQGTGA. V was shortened by 5 bases and J by 0 bases, with 11 bases between the two germline ends. The CDR3 here is CASSPSRSSYNEQFF. The CDR3 nucleotides read TGTGCCAGCAGCCCCTCTCGGAGCTCCTACAATGAGCAGTTCTTC.

This clone was found once. The chain employs TRBV27 and TRBJ1-1, with D hard to call. This CDR3 contains 13 residues. Trimming removed 3 bases from V and 11 bases from J, with 16 bases in between. Germline V gene lookup returns CDR1 MNHEY and CDR2 SMNVEV (reference sequence). In DNA form, the CDR3 reads TGTGCCAGCAGTTTTTTACGTGAGGGTGAGGCTTTCTTT. Residues: CASSFLREGEAFF.

The chain joins TRBV4-1 to TRBJ1-2, with TRBD1 identical over 11 bases. Germline V gives CDR1 MGHRA, CDR2 YSYEKL. The CDR3 consists of 16 residues. The V gene end was trimmed by 7 bases and the J gene end by 2 bases; junction bases not matched to a gene: 9. The CDR3 DNA reads TGCGCCAGCACGGACAGGGGGCGGTTTGAGAACTATGGCTACACCTTC. This encodes CASTDRGRFENYGYTF.